This TCR beta chain was captured by sequencing in a study of T-cell reconstitution after alpha-beta-depleted transplantation in children listed by TCRdb under 2016. For context, the study as a whole: Using TCR repertoire profiling, the study quantitatively followed how T-cell immune reconstitution unfolded in children after TCRalphabeta/CD19-depleted allogeneic hematopoietic cell transplantation. Study-level results and caveats: The apparently early recovery of alphabetaT-cell counts about two months after transplant reportedly depended on only several hundred rapidly expanded clones that came from non-depleted graft cells. The frequencies of hyperexpanded clones fell over the following months, and after one year, T-cell counts and TCRbeta diversity were mostly attributed to newly produced T cells. In some patients, the high TCRbeta diversity seen at day 60 was put down to recipient T cells and intrathymic progenitors that had survived conditioning.

In regard to this clonotype: Its antigen remains unidentified. The record has no base qualities; no much larger clone is one base away.

The treatment or condition label on this specimen signifies: allogeneic hematopoietic cell transplantation with graft depleted of TCRalphabeta T cells and CD19 B cells. The transplant recipients were children given TCRalphabeta/CD19-depleted allogeneic hematopoietic cell grafts. Receptors were amplified or captured by PCR. The reads were generated on an Illumina HiSeq 2500. TCR library preparation used molecular barcoding, with unique molecular identifiers applied to normalize quantification of the TCRbeta repertoire. Through fastp at Q25 and MiXCR, TCRdb rebuilt clones from the public reads, retaining in-frame beta chains. Every entry covers one CDR3 protein and lists the most common genes and DNA from its rows. This sample gives 700,000 to 950,000 distinct CDR3 sequences in total; roughly 16% of them show up just once. The biggest ten clones account for around 4.5% of the sample. Inclusive of the bounding cysteine and phenylalanine, the CDR3 is 16 residues long. The entry retains the CDR3 DNA only, 48 bases that are in frame from base 1. As encoded in the germline V gene, CDR1 is KGHDR while CDR2 is SFDVKD. V is trimmed back by 4 bases and J by 1 base, and the junction contains 5 bases that no gene match accounts for.

The receptor's source is a male patient younger than 18 who had a stem cell transplant for acute lymphoblastic leukemia, so the T cells may come from the graft donor. The source material was PBMCs, mostly from graft donor cells, sampled 360 days after TCRalphabeta/CD19-depleted stem cell transplant. The chain links TRBV24-1 with TRBJ2-3, and 9 junction bases match TRBD2. The DNA sequence is TGTGCCACCAGTGAAATAGCGGGAGAAGGCACAGATACGCAGTATTTT. This gives the protein CATSEIAGEGTDTQYF.